Below, one T cell receptor (beta chain) is given with its context. Its antigen is not known. Regarding time point: baseline pretreatment blood. Treatment defined: 15 Gy SBRT to primary tumor, nephrectomy 4 weeks later. This specimen comes from a study of radiation and T cells in renal cell carcinoma. Whole-study findings and limits: From baseline, blood top tumor clonotypes peaked at 2 weeks post-radiation.

Sequenced by immunoSEQ multiplex PCR; TCRdb stores in-frame clones only, minus some. The sample has 130,000 to 150,000 clones; about nine tenths are singletons. Material: blood, obtained from a patient whose treatment included radiotherapy and nephrectomy. The clonotype comes from a woman between 65 and 79 years old with renal cell carcinoma.

The CDR3: CASSMSAGQGQETQYF. The DNA of the CDR3 is TGCGCCAGCAGTATGTCGGCTGGACAGGGCCAAGAGACCCAGTACTTC. The chain has TRBV5-1 and TRBJ2-5, with TRBD1 matching 8 bases. Germline lookup yields CDR1 SGHRS and CDR2 YFSETQ. The CDR3 contains 16 residues. V trimming: 5 bases; J trimming: 1 base; junction bases outside the gene matches: 10. The variable domain in full, with the rest retrieved from reference TRBV5-1 and TRBJ2-5, is KAGVTQTPRYLIKTRGQQVTLSCSPISGHRSVSWYQQTPGQGLQFLFEYFSETQRNKGNFPGRFSGRQFSNSRSEMNVSTLELGDSALYLCASSMSAGQGQETQYFGPGTRLLVL.